Shown below are 9 T cell receptor beta chains from a single sample sequenced in a study of STAT3 mutations in large granular lymphocyte leukemia. The table came from immunoSEQ multiplex PCR; TCRdb's copy has only in-frame clones and leaves some out. The repertoire includes about 16,000 clones, 80% to 90% of them detected once, and about 9% sits in the top ten. Antigens of these TCRs are unknown. Notes on the study in general: In T-cell large granular lymphocyte leukemia, about half of patients showed multiple immunodominant subclonotypes.

Sequenced sample: peripheral blood mononuclear cells. The receptors stem from a man in his forties or fifties with T-cell large granular lymphocyte leukemia. Some clones in this sample may be carry-over from other donors' samples.

The gene calls are TRBV11-2 and TRBJ2-7; D unresolved. Germline lookup yields CDR1 SGHAT and CDR2 FQNNGV. The CDR3 spans 13 residues. V was pared by 5 bases and J by 0 bases, with 8 bases between. CDR3 coding DNA: TGTGCCAGCAGCGTACACGGCTCCTACGAGCAGTACTTC. Its protein product is CASSVHGSYEQYF.

This sequence joins TRBV6-5 and TRBJ1-2; 7 bases map to TRBD1. J was trimmed by 10 bases and V by 5 bases; bases with no gene match: 13. The germline V gene encodes CDR1 MNHEY and CDR2 SVGAGI. The CDR3 has 14 amino acids. The CDR3 loop is CASSPGRDSTVYTF. CDR3 nucleotide sequence: TGTGCCAGCAGTCCCGGCAGGGACAGCACGGTCTACACCTTC.

This clone was recorded a few times. The V call is TRBV7-9, the J call TRBJ1-6, with D perhaps TRBD1 (6 bases). The CDR3 covers 16 residues. The germline gives CDR1 SEHNR, CDR2 FQNEAQ (reference sequence). Trimming pared 5 bases from V and 9 bases from J, leaving 20 bases between. The CDR3 sequence is CASSPLLEGVGSPLHF. The CDR3 region has the DNA TGTGCCAGCAGCCCCCTTCTTGAGGGGGTCGGTTCACCCCTCCACTTT.

The gene calls are TRBV19 and TRBJ2-3; no definite D call. Trimming pared 4 bases from V and 2 bases from J, leaving 7 bases between. The CDR3 spans 13 residues. Germline lookup yields CDR1 LNHDA and CDR2 SQIVND (reference sequence). The CDR3 DNA reads as TGTGCCAGTAGTAGGCAACTCACAGATACGCAGTATTTT. Translation gives CASSRQLTDTQYF.

This sequence joins TRBV14 and TRBJ1-2; D is ambiguous. V was shortened by 3 bases and J by 8 bases, with 19 bases between the two germline ends. The length of the CDR3 is 15 residues. The germline CDR1 and CDR2 sequences are SGHDN and FVKESK. CDR3 sequence reads: CASSQNRDRIGGYTF. In nucleotides, the CDR3 is TGTGCCAGCAGCCAGAACCGGGATAGAATCGGGGGCTACACCTTC.

This chain links TRBV29-1 with TRBJ2-7, with 7 bases fitting TRBD1. Germline CDR1 SQVTM, CDR2 ANQGSEA. The length of the CDR3 is 12 residues. The junction had 1 base not matched to a gene; V was cut back by 5 bases and J by 0 bases. The chain's CDR3 is CSVRDSSYEQYF. CDR3 nucleotide sequence: TGCAGCGTTAGGGACAGCTCCTACGAGCAGTACTTC.

The chain combines TRBV7-3 with TRBJ2-5, with D tentatively TRBD1 or TRBD2 (5 bases each). There are 15 residues in the CDR3. The germline V gene has CDR1 SGHTA and CDR2 FQGTGA. Trimming pared 5 bases from V and 5 bases from J, leaving 18 bases between. DNA for the CDR3: TGTGCCAGCAGCACCTCCGGGACCGGCGCCGAGACCCAGTACTTC. Translated, it gives CASSTSGTGAETQYF.

The V and J genes are TRBV11-2 and TRBJ2-7; D may be TRBD1 (6 bases). Deletions cut 0 bases from V and 2 bases from J, with 11 bases between. Germline CDR1 SGHAT, CDR2 FQNNGV. The CDR3 is made up of 15 amino acids. The CDR3: CASSLEQGPTYEQYF. CDR3 DNA: TGTGCCAGCAGCTTAGAACAGGGCCCTACCTACGAGCAGTACTTC.

The V call is TRBV2, the J call TRBJ2-1, with TRBD1 matching over 8 bases. This CDR3 is built from 16 residues. The J segment lost 8 bases and the V segment lost 6 bases, leaving 15 bases of the junction unmatched. Germline CDR1 SNHLY, CDR2 FYNNEI. This chain's CDR3 is CASRGRGQGSGDEQFF. In DNA form, the CDR3 reads TGTGCCAGCAGAGGCAGAGGACAGGGCTCAGGTGATGAGCAGTTCTTC. Drawing the rest from reference TRBV2 and TRBJ2-1, the complete variable domain is EPEVTQTPSHQVTQMGQEVILRCVPISNHLYFYWYRQILGQKVEFLVSFYNNEISEKSEIFDDQFSVERPDGSNFTLKIRSTKLEDSAMYFCASRGRGQGSGDEQFFGPGTRLTVL.